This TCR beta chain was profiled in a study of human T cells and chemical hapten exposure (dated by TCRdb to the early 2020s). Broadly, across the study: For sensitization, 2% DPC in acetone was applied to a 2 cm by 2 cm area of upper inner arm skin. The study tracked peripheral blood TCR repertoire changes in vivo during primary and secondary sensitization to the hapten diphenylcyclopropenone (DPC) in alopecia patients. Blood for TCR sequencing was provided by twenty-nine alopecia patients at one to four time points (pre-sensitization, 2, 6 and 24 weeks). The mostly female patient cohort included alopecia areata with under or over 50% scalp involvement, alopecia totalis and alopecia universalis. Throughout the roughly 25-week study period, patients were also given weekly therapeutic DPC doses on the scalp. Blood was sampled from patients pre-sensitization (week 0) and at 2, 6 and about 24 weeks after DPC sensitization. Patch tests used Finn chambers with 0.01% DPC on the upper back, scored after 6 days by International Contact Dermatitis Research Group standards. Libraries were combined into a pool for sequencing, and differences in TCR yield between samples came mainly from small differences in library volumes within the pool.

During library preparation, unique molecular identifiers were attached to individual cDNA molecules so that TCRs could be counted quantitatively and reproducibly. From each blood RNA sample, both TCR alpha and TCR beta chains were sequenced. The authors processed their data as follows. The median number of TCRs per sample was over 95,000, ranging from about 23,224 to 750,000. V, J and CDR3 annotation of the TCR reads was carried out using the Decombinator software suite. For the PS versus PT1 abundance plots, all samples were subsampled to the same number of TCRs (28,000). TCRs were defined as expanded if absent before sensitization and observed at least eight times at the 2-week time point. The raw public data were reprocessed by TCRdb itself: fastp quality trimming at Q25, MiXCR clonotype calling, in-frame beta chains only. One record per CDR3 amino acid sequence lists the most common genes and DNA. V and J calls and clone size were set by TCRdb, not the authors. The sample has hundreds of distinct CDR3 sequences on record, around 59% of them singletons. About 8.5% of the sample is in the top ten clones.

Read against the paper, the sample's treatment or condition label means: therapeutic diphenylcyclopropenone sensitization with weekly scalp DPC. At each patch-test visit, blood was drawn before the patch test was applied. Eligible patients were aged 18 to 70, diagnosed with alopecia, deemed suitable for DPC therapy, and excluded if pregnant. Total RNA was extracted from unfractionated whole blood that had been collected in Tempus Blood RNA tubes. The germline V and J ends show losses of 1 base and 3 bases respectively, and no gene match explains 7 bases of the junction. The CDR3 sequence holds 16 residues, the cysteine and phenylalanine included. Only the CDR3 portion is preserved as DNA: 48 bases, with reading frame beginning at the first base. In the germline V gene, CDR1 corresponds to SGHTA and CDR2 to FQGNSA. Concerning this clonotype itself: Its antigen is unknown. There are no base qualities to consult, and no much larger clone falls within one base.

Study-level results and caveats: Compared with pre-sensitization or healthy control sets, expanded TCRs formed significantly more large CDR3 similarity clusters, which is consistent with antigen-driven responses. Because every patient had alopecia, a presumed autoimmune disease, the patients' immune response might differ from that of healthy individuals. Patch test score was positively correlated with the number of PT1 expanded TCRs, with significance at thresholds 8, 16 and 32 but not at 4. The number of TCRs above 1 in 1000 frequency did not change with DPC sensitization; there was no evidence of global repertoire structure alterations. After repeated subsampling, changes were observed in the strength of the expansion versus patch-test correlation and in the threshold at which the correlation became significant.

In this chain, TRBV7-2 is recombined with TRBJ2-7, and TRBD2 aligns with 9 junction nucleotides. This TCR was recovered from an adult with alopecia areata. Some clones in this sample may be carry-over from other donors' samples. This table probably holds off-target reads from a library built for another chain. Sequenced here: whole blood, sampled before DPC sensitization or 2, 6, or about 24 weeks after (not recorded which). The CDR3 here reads CTSSLVASGKLYEQYF. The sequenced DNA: TGTACCAGCAGCTTAGTTGCTAGCGGGAAACTCTACGAGCAGTACTTC.